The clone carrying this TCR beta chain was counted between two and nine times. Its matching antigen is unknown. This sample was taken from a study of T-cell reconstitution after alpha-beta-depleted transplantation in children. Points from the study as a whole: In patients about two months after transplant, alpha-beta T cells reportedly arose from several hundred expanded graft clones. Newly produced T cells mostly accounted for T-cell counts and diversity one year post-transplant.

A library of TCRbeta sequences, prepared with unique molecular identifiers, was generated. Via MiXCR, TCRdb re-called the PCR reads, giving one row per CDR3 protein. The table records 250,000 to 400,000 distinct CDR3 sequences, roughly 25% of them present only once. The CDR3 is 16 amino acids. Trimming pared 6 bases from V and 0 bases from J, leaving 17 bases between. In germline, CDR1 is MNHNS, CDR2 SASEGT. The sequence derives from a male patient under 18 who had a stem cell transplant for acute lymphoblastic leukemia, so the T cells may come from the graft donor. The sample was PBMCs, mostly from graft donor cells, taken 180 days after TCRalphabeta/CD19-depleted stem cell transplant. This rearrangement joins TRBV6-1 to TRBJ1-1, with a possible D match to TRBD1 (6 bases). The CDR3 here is CASRPDRGGLNTEAFF. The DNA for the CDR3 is TGTGCCAGCAGGCCGGACAGAGGGGGGCTGAACACTGAAGCTTTCTTT.